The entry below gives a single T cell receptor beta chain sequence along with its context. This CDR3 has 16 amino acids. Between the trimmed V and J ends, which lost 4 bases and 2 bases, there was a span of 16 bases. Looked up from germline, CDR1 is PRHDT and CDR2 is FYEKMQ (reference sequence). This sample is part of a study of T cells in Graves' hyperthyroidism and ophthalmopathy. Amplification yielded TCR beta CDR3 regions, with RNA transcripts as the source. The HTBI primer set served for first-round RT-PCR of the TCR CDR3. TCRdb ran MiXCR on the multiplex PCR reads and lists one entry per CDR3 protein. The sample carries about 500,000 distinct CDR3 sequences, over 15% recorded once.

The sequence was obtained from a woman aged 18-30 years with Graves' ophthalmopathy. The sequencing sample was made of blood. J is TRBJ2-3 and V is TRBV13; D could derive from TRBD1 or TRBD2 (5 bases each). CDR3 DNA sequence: TGTGCCAGCAGCTCGACCGAGGGGATTAACACAGATACGCAGTATTTT. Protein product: CASSSTEGINTDTQYF. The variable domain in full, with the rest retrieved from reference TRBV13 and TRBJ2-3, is AAGVIQSPRHLIKEKRETATLKCYPIPRHDTVYWYQQGPGQDPQFLISFYEKMQSDKGSIPDRFSAQQFSDYHSELNMSSLELGDSALYFCASSSTEGINTDTQYFGPGTRLTVL.